These 12 T cell receptor beta chains were sequenced from one sample in a study of human T cells and chemical hapten exposure. TCRdb re-called the RACE reads with MiXCR, one entry per CDR3 protein. The data hold under 450,000 distinct CDR3 sequences, with under 6.5% observed a single time. The sample's time point: patch test 2, 6 weeks after DPC sensitization. Treatment: therapeutic diphenylcyclopropenone sensitization with weekly scalp DPC. The sequences come from whole blood, collected in connection with sensitization to the hapten diphenylcyclopropenone (DPC). These receptors were taken from a young woman with alopecia areata. Some clones in this sample may be carry-over from other donors' samples.

This clonotype was seen a few times. This sequence joins TRBV27 and TRBJ1-4; perhaps TRBD1 as D (5 bases). Trimming cost V 1 base and J 7 bases, with 13 bases left between them. The length of the CDR3 is 15 residues. The germline CDR1 and CDR2 sequences are MNHEY and SMNVEV (reference sequence). CDR3 residues: CASSLFAGTLEKLFF. In DNA, the CDR3 is TGTGCCAGCAGTTTATTTGCCGGGACTCTTGAAAAACTGTTTTTT.

This clonotype was picked up a small number of times. The chain uses TRBV5-6 and TRBJ1-4; D call uncertain. Per the germline V gene, CDR1 is SGHDT and CDR2 is YYEEEE. The CDR3 contains 14 residues. Trimming pared 0 bases from V and 5 bases from J, leaving 8 bases between. The chain's CDR3 is CASSLEIENEKLFF. The CDR3 DNA reads TGTGCCAGCAGCTTGGAGATAGAAAATGAAAAACTGTTTTTT.

This clonotype appeared a few times. The chain joins TRBV18 to TRBJ2-7; TRBD1 matches 9 bases. The V gene end was trimmed by 3 bases and the J gene end by 6 bases; junction bases not matched to a gene: 6. Germline loops: CDR1 KGHSH, CDR2 LQKENI. The CDR3 is 14 amino acids. The CDR3 nucleotides are TGTGCCAGCTCACCGGCGGACAGGGGAACCGAGCAGTACTTC. It codes for CASSPADRGTEQYF. Full variable domain (rest looked up from reference TRBV18 and TRBJ2-7): NAGVMQNPRHLVRRRGQEARLRCSPMKGHSHVYWYRQLPEEGLKFMVYLQKENIIDESGMPKERFSAEFPKEGPSILRIQQVVRGDSAAYFCASSPADRGTEQYFGPGTRLTVT.

Ten or more counts support this clonotype. The chain combines TRBV12-3 or TRBV12-4 with TRBJ1-2, with TRBD1 matching 9 bases. CDR3 length equals 13 residues. V shed 7 bases, J shed 4 bases, and the junction held 4 bases outside the gene matches. This chain's CDR3 is CASTTTGGYGYTF. CDR3 nucleotides: TGTGCCAGCACTACGACAGGGGGCTATGGCTACACCTTC.

This clonotype was seen more than once but under ten times. The rearrangement uses TRBV5-1 and TRBJ2-1; 8 bases align to TRBD2. This CDR3 contains 16 residues. J gave up 2 bases and V 4 bases, and 8 bases lay outside the gene matches. Germline V gene sequence: CDR1 SGHRS, CDR2 YFSETQ. The CDR3 coding sequence is TGCGCCAGCAGCACGGGGCTTAGCGGGACCTACAATGAGCAGTTCTTC. Its translation: CASSTGLSGTYNEQFF.

This clonotype was found many times. The chain carries TRBV12-3 or TRBV12-4 and TRBJ2-3; D call uncertain. Trimming shortened V by 4 bases and J by 5 bases, and 10 bases separated the two germline ends. The CDR3 is made up of 13 amino acids. The CDR3 nucleotides read TGTGCCAGCAGTTACGACTTTATAGATACGCAGTATTTT. Translating gives CASSYDFIDTQYF.

This clonotype has a handful of counts. The rearrangement uses TRBV4-3 and TRBJ2-4, with 9 nucleotides matching TRBD2. The germline V gene encodes CDR1 LGHNA and CDR2 YSLEER. V was clipped by 0 bases and J by 6 bases; unmatched bases: 3. CDR3 length: 15 amino acids. CDR3 nucleotide sequence: TGCGCCAGCAGCCAAGACGAGACTAGCGGAAACATTCAGTACTTC. Its protein is CASSQDETSGNIQYF.

This clonotype was seen ten or more times. The chain couples TRBV29-1 to TRBJ2-3; maybe TRBD2 (6 bases). With 0 bases removed from V and 6 bases from J, the gap between germline ends came to 10 bases. This CDR3 comprises 13 residues. From germline, CDR1 is SQVTM and CDR2 ANQGSEA. CDR3 sequence: CSVEETGADTQYF. The CDR3 nucleotides are TGCAGCGTTGAAGAAACGGGAGCGGATACGCAGTATTTT.

This clonotype occurred a few times. The J gene is TRBJ2-5, the V gene TRBV6-2 or TRBV6-3, with unresolved D. V was shortened by 0 bases and J by 4 bases, with 12 bases between the two germline ends. In germline, CDR1 is MNHEY, CDR2 SVGEGT. The CDR3 length is 15 residues. The CDR3 protein is CASSYSPSSVETQYF. The CDR3, as DNA: TGTGCCAGCAGTTACTCTCCTAGTTCGGTAGAGACCCAGTACTTC.

This clonotype was detected ten times or more. This chain links TRBV6-1 with TRBJ2-2; D unclear. The V gene's germline CDR1 is MNHNS and CDR2 SASEGT. This CDR3 comprises 15 residues. V was pared by 6 bases and J by 6 bases, with 17 bases between. CDR3 in DNA: TGTGCCAGCAGGGCTAGGCTGAGGATAGCCGGGGAGCTGTTTTTT. Translated: CASRARLRIAGELFF.

This clonotype occurred a few times. The V call is TRBV7-2, the J call TRBJ2-1, with 9 positions matching TRBD2. Germline values: CDR1 SGHTA, CDR2 FQGNSA. This CDR3 region has 15 residues. Losses at the gene ends were 1 base for V and 7 bases for J; bases not matched to a gene: 5. In nucleotides, the CDR3 is TGTGCCAGCAGCTTAGTGCGGGGGGGGTTGAATGAGCAGTTCTTC. Translation: CASSLVRGGLNEQFF.

The chain's CDR3 is CSAGQGRDTEAFF. In nucleotides, the CDR3 is TGCAGTGCCGGACAGGGGAGGGACACTGAAGCTTTCTTT. The chain uses TRBV20-1 and TRBJ1-1; 9 bases line up with TRBD1. The trim removed 6 bases at V and 3 bases at J, leaving 5 bases unmatched. CDR1 is DFQATT and CDR2 is SNEGSKA in the germline V gene (reference sequence). The CDR3 is 13 residues long.